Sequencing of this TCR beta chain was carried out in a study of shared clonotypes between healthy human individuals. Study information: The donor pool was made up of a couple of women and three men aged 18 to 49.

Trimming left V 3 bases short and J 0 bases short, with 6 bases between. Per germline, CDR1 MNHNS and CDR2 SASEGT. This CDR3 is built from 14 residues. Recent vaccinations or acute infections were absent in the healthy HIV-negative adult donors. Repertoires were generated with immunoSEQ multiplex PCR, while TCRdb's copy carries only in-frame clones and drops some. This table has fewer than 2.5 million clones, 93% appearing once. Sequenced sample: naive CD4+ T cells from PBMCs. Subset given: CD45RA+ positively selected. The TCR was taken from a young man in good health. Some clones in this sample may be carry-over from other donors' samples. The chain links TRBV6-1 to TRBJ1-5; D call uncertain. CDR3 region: CASSELYSNQPQHF. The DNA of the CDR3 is TGTGCCAGCAGTGAGCTATATAGCAATCAGCCCCAGCATTTT.